This entry lists 3 T cell receptor beta chains sequenced from one sample in a study of OX40 agonist ivuxolimab in advanced cancers. Sequencing used immunoSEQ multiplex PCR; TCRdb keeps in-frame clones, though not all of them. The sample holds 65,000 to 95,000 clones, over 75% seen once. The material was CD4+ or CD8+ T cells sorted from blood, obtained in a trial of the OX40 agonist ivuxolimab. All receptors come from an adult with an advanced solid tumor such as melanoma, head and neck, liver or kidney cancer.

This clone was seen a single time. The chain recombines TRBV19 with TRBJ2-3, with 9 bases lining up with TRBD2. From germline, CDR1 is LNHDA and CDR2 SQIVND (reference sequence). V dropped 2 bases and J dropped 2; count of bases not matched to a gene: 5. The CDR3 contains 16 residues. The CDR3 spells CASSIFAGGPTDTQYF. CDR3 DNA: TGTGCCAGTAGTATATTTGCGGGAGGGCCCACAGATACGCAGTATTTT.

The chain uses TRBV7-9 and TRBJ2-5; tentative D call: TRBD2 (7 bases). The germline V gene encodes CDR1 SEHNR and CDR2 FQNEAQ (reference sequence). The CDR3 runs to 14 residues. The V end was cut by 6 bases, the J end by 7 bases, with 18 bases between. DNA for the CDR3: TGTGCCAGCAGTTTTGGGGGGGGCTCAAGGACCCAGTACTTC. This codes for CASSFGGGSRTQYF.

The chain has TRBV2 and TRBJ2-7; the match to TRBD1 covers 11 bases. Germline CDR1 SNHLY, CDR2 FYNNEI. CDR3 length: 15 residues. The trim removed 6 bases at V and 7 bases at J, leaving 11 bases unmatched. CDR3 residues: CASRKRGTGGGEQYF. CDR3 coding DNA: TGTGCCAGCAGGAAAAGGGGGACAGGGGGTGGGGAGCAGTACTTC.